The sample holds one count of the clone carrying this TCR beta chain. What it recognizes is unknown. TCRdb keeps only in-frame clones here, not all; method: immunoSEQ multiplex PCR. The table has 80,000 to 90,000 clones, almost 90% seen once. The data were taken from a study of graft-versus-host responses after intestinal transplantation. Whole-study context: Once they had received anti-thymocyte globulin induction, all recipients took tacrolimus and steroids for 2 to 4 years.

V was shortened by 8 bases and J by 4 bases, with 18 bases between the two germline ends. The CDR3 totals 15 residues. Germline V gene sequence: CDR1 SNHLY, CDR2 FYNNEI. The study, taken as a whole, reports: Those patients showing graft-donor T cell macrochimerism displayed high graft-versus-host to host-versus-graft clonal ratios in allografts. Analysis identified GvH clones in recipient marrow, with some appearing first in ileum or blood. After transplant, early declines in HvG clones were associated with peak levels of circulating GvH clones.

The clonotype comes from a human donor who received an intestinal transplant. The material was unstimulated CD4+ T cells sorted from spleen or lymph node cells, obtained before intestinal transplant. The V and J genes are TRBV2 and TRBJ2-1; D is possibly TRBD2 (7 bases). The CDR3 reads CASEGGLAEYNEQFF. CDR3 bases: TGTGCCAGCGAAGGGGGGCTAGCGGAGTACAATGAGCAGTTCTTC.